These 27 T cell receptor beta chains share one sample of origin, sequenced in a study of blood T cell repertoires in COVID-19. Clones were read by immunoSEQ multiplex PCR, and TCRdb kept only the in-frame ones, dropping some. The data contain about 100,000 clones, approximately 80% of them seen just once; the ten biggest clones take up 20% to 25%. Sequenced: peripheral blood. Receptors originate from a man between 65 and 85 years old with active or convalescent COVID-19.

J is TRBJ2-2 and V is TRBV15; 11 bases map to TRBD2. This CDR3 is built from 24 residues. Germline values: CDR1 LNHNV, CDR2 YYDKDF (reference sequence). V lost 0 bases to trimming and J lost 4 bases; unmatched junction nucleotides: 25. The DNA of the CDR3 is TGTGCCACCAGCAGAGATCCGGGGGGCCTAGGACTAGCGGGCCCAAGGATTCGCACCGGGGAGCTGTTTTTT. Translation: CATSRDPGGLGLAGPRIRTGELFF.

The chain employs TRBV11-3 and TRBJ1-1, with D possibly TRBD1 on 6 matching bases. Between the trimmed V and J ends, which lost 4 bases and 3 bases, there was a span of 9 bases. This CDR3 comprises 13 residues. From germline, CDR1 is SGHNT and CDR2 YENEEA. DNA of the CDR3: TGTGCCAGCAGCTACTACAGGGACACTGAAGCTTTCTTT. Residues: CASSYYRDTEAFF.

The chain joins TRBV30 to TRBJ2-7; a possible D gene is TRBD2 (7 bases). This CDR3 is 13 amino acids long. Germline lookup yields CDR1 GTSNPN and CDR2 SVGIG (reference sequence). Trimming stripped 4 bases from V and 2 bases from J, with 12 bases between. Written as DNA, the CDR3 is TGTGCCTGGAAAAAGGGGGGGACCTACGAGCAGTACTTC. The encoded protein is CAWKKGGTYEQYF.

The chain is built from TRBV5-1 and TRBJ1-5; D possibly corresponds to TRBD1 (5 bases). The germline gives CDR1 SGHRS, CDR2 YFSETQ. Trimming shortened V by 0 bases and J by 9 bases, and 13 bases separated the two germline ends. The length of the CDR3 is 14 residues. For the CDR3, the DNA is TGCGCCAGCAGCTTGGACGGGGCGGGGGGGCCCCAGCATTTT. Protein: CASSLDGAGGPQHF.

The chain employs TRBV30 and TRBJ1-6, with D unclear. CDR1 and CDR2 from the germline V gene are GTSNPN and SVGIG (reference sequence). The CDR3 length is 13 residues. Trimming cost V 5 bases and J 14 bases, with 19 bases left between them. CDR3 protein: CAWAPPPEETLHF. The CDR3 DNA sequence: TGTGCCTGGGCCCCTCCCCCGGAGGAGACCCTCCACTTT.

The CDR3 loop reads CASSPDRERGYTF. DNA of the CDR3: TGTGCCAGCAGTCCGGACAGGGAACGGGGCTACACCTTC. The rearrangement uses TRBV6-5 and TRBJ1-2; 8 bases align to TRBD1. The germline V gene encodes CDR1 MNHEY and CDR2 SVGAGI. The CDR3 runs to 13 residues. J gave up 8 bases and V 5 bases, and 7 bases lay outside the gene matches.

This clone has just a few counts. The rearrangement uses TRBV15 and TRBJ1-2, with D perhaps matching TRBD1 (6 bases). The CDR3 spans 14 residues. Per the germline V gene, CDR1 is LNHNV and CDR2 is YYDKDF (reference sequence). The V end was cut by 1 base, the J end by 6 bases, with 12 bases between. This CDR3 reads CATSRGPGADGYTF. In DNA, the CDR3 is TGTGCCACCAGCAGAGGGCCAGGGGCGGATGGCTACACCTTC.

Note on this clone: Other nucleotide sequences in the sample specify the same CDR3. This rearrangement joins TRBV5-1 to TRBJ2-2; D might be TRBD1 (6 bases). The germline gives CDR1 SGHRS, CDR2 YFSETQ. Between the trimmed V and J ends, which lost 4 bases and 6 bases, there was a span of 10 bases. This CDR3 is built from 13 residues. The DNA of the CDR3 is TGCGCCAGCAGCCCACAGGGTTCCGGGGAGCTGTTTTTT. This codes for CASSPQGSGELFF.

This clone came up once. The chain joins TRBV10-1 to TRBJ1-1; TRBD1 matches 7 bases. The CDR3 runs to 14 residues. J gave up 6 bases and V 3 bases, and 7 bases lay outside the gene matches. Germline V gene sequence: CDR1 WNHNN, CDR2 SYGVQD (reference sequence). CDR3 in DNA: TGCGCCAGCAGTGAAGGACAGGTCGCGTCTGAAGCTTTCTTT. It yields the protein CASSEGQVASEAFF.

The CDR3 nucleotides are TGTGCCAGCAGCGGCCGGGACAGGGGGTTGAGGACTGAAGCTTTCTTT. It encodes CASSGRDRGLRTEAFF. The V and J genes are TRBV9 and TRBJ1-1; 11 positions agree with TRBD1. The germline V gene encodes CDR1 SGDLS and CDR2 YYNGEE. Unmatched junction bases numbered 9, after V lost 3 bases and J lost 5 bases. The CDR3 consists of 16 residues.

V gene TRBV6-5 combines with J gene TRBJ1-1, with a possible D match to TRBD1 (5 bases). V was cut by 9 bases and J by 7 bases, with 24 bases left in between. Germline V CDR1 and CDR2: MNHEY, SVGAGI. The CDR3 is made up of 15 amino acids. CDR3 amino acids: CASHWPRDFPHEAFF. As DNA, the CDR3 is TGTGCCAGTCACTGGCCGAGGGACTTCCCCCATGAAGCTTTCTTT.

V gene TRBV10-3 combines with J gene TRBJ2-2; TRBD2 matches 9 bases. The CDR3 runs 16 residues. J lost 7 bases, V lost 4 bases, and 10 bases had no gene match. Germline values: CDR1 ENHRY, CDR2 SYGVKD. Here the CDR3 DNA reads TGTGCCATCAGTGGTCGGCGGGAGGGTCGGGACGGGGAGCTGTTTTTT. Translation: CAISGRREGRDGELFF.

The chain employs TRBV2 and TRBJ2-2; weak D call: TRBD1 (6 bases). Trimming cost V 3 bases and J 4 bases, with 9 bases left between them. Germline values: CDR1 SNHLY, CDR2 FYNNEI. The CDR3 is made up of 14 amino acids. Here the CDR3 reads CASSETGRTGELFF. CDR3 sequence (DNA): TGTGCCAGCAGTGAGACAGGACGCACCGGGGAGCTGTTTTTT.

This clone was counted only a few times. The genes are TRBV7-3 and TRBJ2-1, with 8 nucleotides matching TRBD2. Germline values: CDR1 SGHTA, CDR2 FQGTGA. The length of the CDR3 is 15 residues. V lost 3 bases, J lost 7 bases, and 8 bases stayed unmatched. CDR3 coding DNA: TGTGCCAGCAGCTTCACGGGAGGGCCGGGGAATGAGCAGTTCTTC. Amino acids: CASSFTGGPGNEQFF. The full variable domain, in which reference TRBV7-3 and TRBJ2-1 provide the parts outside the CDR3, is GAGVSQTPSNKVTEKGKYVELRCDPISGHTALYWYRQSLGQGPEFLIYFQGTGAADDSGLPNDRFFAVRPEGSVSTLKIQRTERGDSAVYLCASSFTGGPGNEQFFGPGTRLTVL.

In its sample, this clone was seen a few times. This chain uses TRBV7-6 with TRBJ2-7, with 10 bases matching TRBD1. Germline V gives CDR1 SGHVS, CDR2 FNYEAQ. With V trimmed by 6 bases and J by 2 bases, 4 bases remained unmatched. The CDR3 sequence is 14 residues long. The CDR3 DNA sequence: TGTGCCAGCAGTTACGGGACAGGGGCCTACGAGCAGTACTTC. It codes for CASSYGTGAYEQYF.

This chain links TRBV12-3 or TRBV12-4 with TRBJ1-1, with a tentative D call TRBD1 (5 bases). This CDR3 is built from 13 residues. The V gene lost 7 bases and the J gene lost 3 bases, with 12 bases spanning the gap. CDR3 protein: CASTKNRHTEAFF. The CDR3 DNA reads TGTGCCAGCACCAAAAACAGGCACACTGAAGCTTTCTTT.

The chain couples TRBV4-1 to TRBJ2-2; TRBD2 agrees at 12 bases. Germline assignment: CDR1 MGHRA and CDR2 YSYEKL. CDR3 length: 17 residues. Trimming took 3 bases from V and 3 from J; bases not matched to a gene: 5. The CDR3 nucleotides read TGCGCCAGCAGCCACCTCCTAGCGGGGGGGGACACCGGGGAGCTGTTTTTT. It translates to CASSHLLAGGDTGELFF.

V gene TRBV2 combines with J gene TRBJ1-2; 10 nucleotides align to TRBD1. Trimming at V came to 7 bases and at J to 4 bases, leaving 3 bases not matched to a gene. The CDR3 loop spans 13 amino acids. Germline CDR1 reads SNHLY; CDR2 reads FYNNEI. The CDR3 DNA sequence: TGTGCCAGCAAAGACAGGGGGCGCTATGGCTACACCTTC. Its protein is CASKDRGRYGYTF.

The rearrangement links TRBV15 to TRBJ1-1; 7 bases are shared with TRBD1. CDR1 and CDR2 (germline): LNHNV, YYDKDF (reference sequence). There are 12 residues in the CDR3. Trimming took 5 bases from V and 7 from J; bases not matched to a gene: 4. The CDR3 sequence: CATSRDRDEAFF. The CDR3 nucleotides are TGTGCCACCAGCCGCGACAGGGATGAAGCTTTCTTT.

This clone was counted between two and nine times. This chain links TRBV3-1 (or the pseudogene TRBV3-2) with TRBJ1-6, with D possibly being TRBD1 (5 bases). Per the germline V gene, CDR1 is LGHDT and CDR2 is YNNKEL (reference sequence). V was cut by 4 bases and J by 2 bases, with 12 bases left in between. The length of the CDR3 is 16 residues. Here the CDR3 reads CASSPMGGAYNSPLHF. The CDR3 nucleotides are TGTGCCAGCAGCCCCATGGGGGGGGCCTATAATTCACCCCTCCACTTT.

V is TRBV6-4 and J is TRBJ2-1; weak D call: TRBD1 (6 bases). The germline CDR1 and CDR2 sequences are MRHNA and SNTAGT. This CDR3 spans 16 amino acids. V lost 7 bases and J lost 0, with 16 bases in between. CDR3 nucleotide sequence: TGTGCCAGCATACAAGACAGGCCCAGCTCCTACAATGAGCAGTTCTTC. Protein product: CASIQDRPSSYNEQFF.

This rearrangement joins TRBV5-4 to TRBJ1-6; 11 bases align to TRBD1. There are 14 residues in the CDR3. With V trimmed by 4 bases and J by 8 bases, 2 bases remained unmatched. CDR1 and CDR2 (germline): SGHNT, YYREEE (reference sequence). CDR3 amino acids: CASSKGQGDSPLHF. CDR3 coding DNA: TGTGCCAGCAGCAAGGGACAGGGGGATTCACCCCTCCACTTT.

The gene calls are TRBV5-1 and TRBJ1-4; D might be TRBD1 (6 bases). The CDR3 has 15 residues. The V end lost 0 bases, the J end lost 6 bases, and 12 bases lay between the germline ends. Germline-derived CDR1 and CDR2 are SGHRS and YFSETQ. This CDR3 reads CASSLVAGAHEKLFF. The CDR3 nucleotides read TGCGCCAGCAGCTTGGTAGCGGGGGCTCATGAAAAACTGTTTTTT.

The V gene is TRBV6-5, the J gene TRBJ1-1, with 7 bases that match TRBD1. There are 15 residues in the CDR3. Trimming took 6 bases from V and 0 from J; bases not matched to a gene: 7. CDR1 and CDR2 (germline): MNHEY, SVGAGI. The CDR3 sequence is CASRRGQSMNTEAFF. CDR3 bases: TGTGCCAGCAGGCGGGGACAGAGCATGAACACTGAAGCTTTCTTT.

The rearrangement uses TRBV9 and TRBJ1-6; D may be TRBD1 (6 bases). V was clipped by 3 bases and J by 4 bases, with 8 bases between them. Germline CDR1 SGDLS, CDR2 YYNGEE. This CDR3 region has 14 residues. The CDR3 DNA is TGTGCCAGCAGCGGAGGGGGATATAATTCACCCCTCCACTTT. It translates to CASSGGGYNSPLHF.

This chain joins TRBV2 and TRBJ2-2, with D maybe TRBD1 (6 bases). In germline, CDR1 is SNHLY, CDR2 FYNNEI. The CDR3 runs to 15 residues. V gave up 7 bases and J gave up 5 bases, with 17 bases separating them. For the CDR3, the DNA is TGTGCCAGCACCCCAGGGCAGGGGAGAACCGGGGAGCTGTTTTTT. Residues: CASTPGQGRTGELFF.

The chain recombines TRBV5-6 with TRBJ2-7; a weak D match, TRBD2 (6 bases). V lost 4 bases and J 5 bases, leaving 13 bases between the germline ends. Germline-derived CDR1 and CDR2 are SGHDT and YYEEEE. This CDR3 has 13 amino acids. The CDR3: CASSPTWGDEQYF. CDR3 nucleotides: TGTGCCAGCAGCCCTACTTGGGGGGACGAGCAGTACTTC.